Below are 10 T cell receptor beta chains sequenced from a single sample in a study of blood T cell repertoires in COVID-19. Sequenced by immunoSEQ multiplex PCR; TCRdb stores in-frame clones only, minus some. The data contain approximately 170,000 clones, more than 75% of them singletons. The material sequenced was PBMCs or T cells enriched from blood (not recorded which). All receptors come from a man aged 35-49 years who had recovered from COVID-19.

This clone was seen many times. This rearrangement joins TRBV18 to TRBJ2-7; tentative D call: TRBD1 (6 bases). The CDR3 is 14 amino acids. Between the trimmed V and J ends, which lost 4 bases and 6 bases, there was a span of 16 bases. From germline, CDR1 is KGHSH and CDR2 LQKENI. The CDR3 here is CASSLTGHAGEQYF. For the CDR3, the DNA is TGTGCCAGCTCACTTACGGGACACGCCGGCGAGCAGTACTTC.

This chain links TRBV30 with TRBJ2-5; 7 bases are a match to TRBD1. V shed 3 bases, J shed 2 bases, and the junction held 6 bases outside the gene matches. This CDR3 spans 14 amino acids. Looked up from germline, CDR1 is GTSNPN and CDR2 is SVGIG (reference sequence). The CDR3 DNA reads as TGTGCCTGGAGGTCGGGACAGCTTCAAGAGACCCAGTACTTC. Amino acids: CAWRSGQLQETQYF.

The chain joins TRBV27 to TRBJ2-7; tentatively, D is TRBD1 (5 bases). V dropped 4 bases and J dropped 5 bases, with 15 bases sitting between them. This CDR3 spans 14 amino acids. Germline CDR1 is MNHEY and CDR2 is SMNVEV (reference sequence). In DNA, the CDR3 is TGTGCCAGCAGTTGGGTAGGGGCCGAAAACGAGCAGTACGTC. Amino acids: CASSWVGAENEQYV.

This clone occurred once. This chain links TRBV9 with TRBJ2-5; 7 bases fit TRBD1. The germline V gene encodes CDR1 SGDLS and CDR2 YYNGEE. This CDR3 has 11 amino acids. Trimming cost V 8 bases and J 5 bases; bases outside gene matches: 3. Here the CDR3 DNA reads TGTGCCAGGACAGGGTGGGAGACCCAGTACTTC. Translated: CARTGWETQYF. Filled out from reference TRBV9 and TRBJ2-5, the complete variable domain reads DSGVTQTPKHLITATGQRVTLRCSPRSGDLSVYWYQQSLDQGLQFLIQYYNGEERAKGNILERFSAQQFPDLHSELNLSSLELGDSALYFCARTGWETQYFGPGTRLLVL.

This chain's CDR3 is CASSFNRVGSSPLHF. Written as DNA, the CDR3 is TGTGCCAGCAGTTTCAACAGGGTTGGATCTTCACCCCTCCACTTT. The V call is TRBV27, the J call TRBJ1-6; possibly TRBD1 for D (6 bases). This CDR3 is built from 15 residues. V shed 3 bases and J shed 9 bases, with 15 bases lying between them. Germline CDR1 and CDR2: MNHEY and SMNVEV (reference sequence).

CDR3 bases: TGTGCCAGCAGTCCCAGGGCTCTCTACGAGCAGTACTTC. Protein sequence: CASSPRALYEQYF. V is TRBV12-3 or TRBV12-4 and J is TRBJ2-7, with a tentative D call TRBD1 (5 bases). This CDR3 is 13 amino acids long. V was trimmed by 5 bases and J by 3 bases, leaving 11 bases between them.

The chain joins TRBV9 to TRBJ1-2; D ambiguous. Between the trimmed V and J ends, which lost 0 bases and 4 bases, there was a span of 13 bases. The CDR3 length is 15 residues. The germline CDR1 and CDR2 sequences are SGDLS and YYNGEE. CDR3 residues: CASSVVEGASYGYTF. For the CDR3, the DNA is TGTGCCAGCAGCGTAGTGGAGGGAGCAAGCTATGGCTACACCTTC.

The J gene is TRBJ1-1, the V gene TRBV10-2; D possibly corresponds to TRBD1 (5 bases). The ends were cut back, 3 bases at V and 8 bases at J, with 16 bases in the middle. In germline, CDR1 is WSHSY, CDR2 SAAADI. The CDR3 runs 14 residues. The CDR3 bases are TGCGCCAGCAGTGAAGGACGTGGGACTTCCGAAGCTTTCTTT. Translation gives CASSEGRGTSEAFF.

This sequence joins TRBV11-2 and TRBJ1-2; unclear D gene. V dropped 4 bases and J dropped 8 bases, with 11 bases sitting between them. Looked up from germline, CDR1 is SGHAT and CDR2 is FQNNGV. This CDR3 spans 12 amino acids. The DNA for the CDR3 is TGTGCCAGCAGCTCCTCCGTGAGGGGCTACACCTTC. It specifies CASSSSVRGYTF.

The chain carries TRBV7-3 and TRBJ2-1; D gene ambiguous. V was clipped by 6 bases and J by 8 bases, with 14 bases between them. This CDR3 is 13 amino acids long. Germline V gene lookup returns CDR1 SGHTA and CDR2 FQGTGA. The CDR3 sequence: CASSLGSIDEQFF. As DNA, the CDR3 is TGTGCCAGCAGTCTCGGTAGCATCGATGAGCAGTTCTTC.